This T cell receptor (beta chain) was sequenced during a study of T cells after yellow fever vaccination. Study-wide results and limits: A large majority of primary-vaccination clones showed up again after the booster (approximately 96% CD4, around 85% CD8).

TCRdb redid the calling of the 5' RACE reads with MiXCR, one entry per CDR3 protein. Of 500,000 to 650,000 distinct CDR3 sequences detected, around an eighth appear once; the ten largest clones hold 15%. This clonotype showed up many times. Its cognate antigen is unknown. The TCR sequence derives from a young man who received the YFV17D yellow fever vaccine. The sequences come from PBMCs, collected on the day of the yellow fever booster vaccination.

This CDR3 is CATRHREGPEQYF. CDR3 bases: TGTGCCACTCGACACCGGGAGGGCCCCGAGCAGTACTTC. V usage is TRBV24-1 and J usage is TRBJ2-7; 8 nucleotides align to TRBD2. CDR3 size: 13 residues. Germline CDR1 and CDR2: KGHDR and SFDVKD. V lost 10 bases to trimming and J lost 6 bases; unmatched junction nucleotides: 10.